The 9 T cell receptor beta chains given below trace back to one sample, sequenced in a study of blood T cell repertoires in COVID-19. Sequencing used immunoSEQ multiplex PCR; TCRdb keeps in-frame clones, though not all of them. Of approximately 300,000 clones listed, around 90% are singletons. Sequenced sample: peripheral blood. These receptors were taken from a woman between 40 and 50 years old with COVID-19, enrolled during active disease.

CDR3 protein: CASSYSRAGTGEQYF. CDR3 DNA: TGTGCCAGCAGTTACTCGAGGGCGGGGACGGGGGAGCAGTACTTC. The rearrangement uses TRBV6-2 or TRBV6-3 and TRBJ2-7; perhaps TRBD2 as D (6 bases). Trimming stripped 0 bases from V and 7 bases from J, with 16 bases between. The CDR3 extends over 15 amino acids. Germline loops: CDR1 MNHEY, CDR2 SVGEGT.

The V gene is TRBV18, the J gene TRBJ1-1; maybe TRBD1 (5 bases). Germline assignment: CDR1 KGHSH and CDR2 LQKENI. The CDR3 loop spans 16 amino acids. The V end lost 1 base, the J end lost 6 bases, and 18 bases lay between the germline ends. DNA of the CDR3: TGTGCCAGCTCACCACGGGGCGTCTTAGTCTTATCTGAAGCTTTCTTT. This codes for CASSPRGVLVLSEAFF.

This sequence joins TRBV4-2 and TRBJ1-1; 8 bases are shared with TRBD1. The CDR3 sequence is 16 residues long. CDR1 LGHNA and CDR2 YNFKEQ come from the germline V gene. The V and J ends lost 4 bases and 0 bases, in that order; junction bases with no gene match: 7. CDR3: CASSPSAGGLNTEAFF. Here the CDR3 DNA reads TGTGCCAGCAGCCCTTCGGCAGGGGGCTTGAACACTGAAGCTTTCTTT.

The gene calls are TRBV30 and TRBJ2-1; TRBD2 matches at 9 bases. Germline CDR1 and CDR2: GTSNPN and SVGIG (reference sequence). V was clipped by 6 bases and J by 7 bases; unmatched bases: 10. The CDR3 is 14 amino acids. CDR3 region: CACEAGGQGNEQFF. Here the CDR3 DNA reads TGTGCCTGTGAGGCGGGGGGGCAAGGGAATGAGCAGTTCTTC.

For the CDR3, the DNA is TGCGCCAGCAGCAAGGAGGTTGGGCGAACTAATGAAAAACTGTTTTTT. It codes for CASSKEVGRTNEKLFF. J is TRBJ1-4 and V is TRBV4-3; no reliable D call. In germline, CDR1 is LGHNA, CDR2 YSLEER. V was shortened by 5 bases and J by 1 base, with 14 bases between the two germline ends. This CDR3 has 16 residues.

V gene TRBV6-2 or TRBV6-3 combines with J gene TRBJ1-6; 7 nucleotides agree with TRBD1. Germline-derived CDR1 and CDR2 are MNHEY and SVGEGT. V shed 6 bases, J shed 0 bases, and the junction held 8 bases outside the gene matches. There are 17 residues in the CDR3. The CDR3 here is CASSRGQLSSYNSPLHF. CDR3 DNA: TGTGCCAGCAGCCGGGGACAGCTTAGCTCCTATAATTCACCCCTCCACTTT.

This chain connects TRBV7-9 to TRBJ2-4; TRBD2 agrees at 8 bases. This CDR3 spans 15 amino acids. The ends lost 10 bases at V and 0 bases at J; junction bases unmatched: 8. CDR1 is SEHNR and CDR2 is FQNEAQ in the germline V gene (reference sequence). CDR3 protein: CATYKLAVAKNIQYF. DNA for the CDR3: TGTGCCACATATAAACTAGCGGTAGCCAAAAACATTCAGTACTTC. The variable domain in full, with the rest retrieved from reference TRBV7-9 and TRBJ2-4, is DTGVSQNPRHKITKRGQNVTFRCDPISEHNRLYWYRQTLGQGPEFLTYFQNEAQLEKSRLLSDRFSAERPKGSFSTLEIQRTEQGDSAMYLCATYKLAVAKNIQYFGAGTRLSVL.

The J gene is TRBJ2-1, the V gene TRBV9, with 7 positions matching TRBD2. Trimming removed 2 bases from V and 1 base from J; junction bases left unmatched: 6. Germline loops: CDR1 SGDLS, CDR2 YYNGEE. The CDR3 totals 16 residues. CDR3 coding DNA: TGTGCCAGCAGCGTTAGCGGGTCAGCTTCCTACAATGAGCAGTTCTTC. This translates into CASSVSGSASYNEQFF.

Only a few counts were recorded for this clone. This chain uses TRBV18 with TRBJ2-7; 8 bases fit TRBD2. CDR3 length: 16 residues. Germline V gene sequence: CDR1 KGHSH, CDR2 LQKENI. V gave up 4 bases and J gave up 0 bases; unmatched junction bases: 8. CDR3 sequence: CASSLRGGGSSYEQYF. Here the CDR3 DNA reads TGTGCCAGCTCACTCCGCGGCGGGGGGTCCTCCTACGAGCAGTACTTC.